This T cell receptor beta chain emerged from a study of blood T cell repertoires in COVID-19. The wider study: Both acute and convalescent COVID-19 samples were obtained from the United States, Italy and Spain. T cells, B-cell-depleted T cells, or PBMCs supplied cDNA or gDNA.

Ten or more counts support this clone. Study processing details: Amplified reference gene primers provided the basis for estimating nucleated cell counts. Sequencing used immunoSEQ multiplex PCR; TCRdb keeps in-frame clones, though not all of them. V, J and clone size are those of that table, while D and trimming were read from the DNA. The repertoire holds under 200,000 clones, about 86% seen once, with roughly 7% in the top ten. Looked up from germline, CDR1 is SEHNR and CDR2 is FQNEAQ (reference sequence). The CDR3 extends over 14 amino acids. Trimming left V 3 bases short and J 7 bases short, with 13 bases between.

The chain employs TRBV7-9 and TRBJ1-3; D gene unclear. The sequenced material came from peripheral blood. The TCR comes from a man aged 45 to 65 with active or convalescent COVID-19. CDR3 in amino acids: CASSFTRSVNTIYF. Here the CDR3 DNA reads TGTGCCAGCAGCTTCACCCGCTCGGTCAACACCATATATTTT.